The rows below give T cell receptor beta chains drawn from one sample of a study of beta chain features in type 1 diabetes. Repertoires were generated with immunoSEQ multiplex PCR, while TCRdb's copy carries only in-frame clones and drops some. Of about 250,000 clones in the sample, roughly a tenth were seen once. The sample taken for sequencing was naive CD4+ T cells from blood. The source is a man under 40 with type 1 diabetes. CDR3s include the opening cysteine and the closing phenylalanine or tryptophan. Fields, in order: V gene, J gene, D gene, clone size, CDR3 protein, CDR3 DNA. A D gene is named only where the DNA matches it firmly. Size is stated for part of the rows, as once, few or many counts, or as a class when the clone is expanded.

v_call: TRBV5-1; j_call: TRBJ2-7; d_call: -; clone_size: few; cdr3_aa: CASSLEGSGYEQYF; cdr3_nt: TGCGCCAGCAGCTTGGAAGGGAGTGGATACGAGCAGTACTTC
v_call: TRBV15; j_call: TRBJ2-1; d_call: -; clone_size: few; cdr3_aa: CATSRGTLADEQFF; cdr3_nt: TGTGCCACCAGCAGAGGTACACTTGCGGATGAGCAGTTCTTC
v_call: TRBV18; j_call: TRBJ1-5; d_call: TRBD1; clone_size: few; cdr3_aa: CASSGQESRKTQHF; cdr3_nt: TGTGCCAGCTCCGGACAGGAATCGCGCAAGACCCAGCATTTT
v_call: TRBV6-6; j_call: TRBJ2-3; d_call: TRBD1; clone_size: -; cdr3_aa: CASNKGAYTDTQYF; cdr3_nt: TGTGCCAGCAATAAGGGGGCGTACACAGATACGCAGTATTTT
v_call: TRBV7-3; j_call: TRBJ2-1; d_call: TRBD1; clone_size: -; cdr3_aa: CASSRLPGDSRVGEQFF; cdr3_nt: TGTGCCAGCAGCCGACTCCCTGGGGACAGTCGGGTCGGTGAGCAGTTCTTC
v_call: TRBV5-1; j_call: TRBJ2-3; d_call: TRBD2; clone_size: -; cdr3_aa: CASSFSSGGDTQYF; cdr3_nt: TGCGCCAGCAGCTTCAGTTCGGGAGGTGATACGCAGTATTTT
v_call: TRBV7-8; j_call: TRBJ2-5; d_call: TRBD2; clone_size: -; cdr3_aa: CASSKGRGGSQETQYF; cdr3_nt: TGTGCCAGCAGCAAAGGACGCGGGGGGTCCCAAGAGACCCAGTACTTC
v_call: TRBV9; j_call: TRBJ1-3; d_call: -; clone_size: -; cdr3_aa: CASSVAAGGAAGNTIYF; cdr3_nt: TGTGCCAGCAGCGTAGCGGCGGGGGGCGCCGCTGGAAACACCATATATTTT
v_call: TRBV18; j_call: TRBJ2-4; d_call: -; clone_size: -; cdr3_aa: CASSPLGFNSAAKNIQYF; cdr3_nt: TGTGCCAGCTCACCACTCGGGTTTAATTCGGCGGCCAAAAACATTCAGTACTTC
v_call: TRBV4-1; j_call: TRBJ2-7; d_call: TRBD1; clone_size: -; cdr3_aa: CASSQTGTVRYEQYF; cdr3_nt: TGCGCCAGCAGCCAAACCGGGACAGTTCGATACGAGCAGTACTTC
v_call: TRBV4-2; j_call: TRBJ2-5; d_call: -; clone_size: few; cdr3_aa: CASSQVGGGPKTQYF; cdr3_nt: TGTGCCAGCAGCCAAGTTGGAGGGGGCCCGAAGACCCAGTACTTC
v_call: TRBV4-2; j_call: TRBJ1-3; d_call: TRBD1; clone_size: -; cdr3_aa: CASSQDRPGTGLFNSGNTIYF; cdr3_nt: TGTGCCAGCAGCCAAGATCGTCCCGGGACAGGGCTTTTCAACTCTGGAAACACCATATATTTT
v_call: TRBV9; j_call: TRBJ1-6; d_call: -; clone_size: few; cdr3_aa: CASSQGQQRGSPLHF; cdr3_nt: TGTGCCAGCAGCCAGGGGCAGCAGAGGGGTTCACCCCTCCACTTT
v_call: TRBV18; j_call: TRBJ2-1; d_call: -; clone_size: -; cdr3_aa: CASSPSPGHNEQFF; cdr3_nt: TGTGCCAGCTCACCATCGCCAGGGCACAATGAGCAGTTCTTC
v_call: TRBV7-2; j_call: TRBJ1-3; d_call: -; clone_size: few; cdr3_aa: CASSLSGGGISGNTIYF; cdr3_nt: TGTGCCAGCAGCTTATCCGGCGGGGGTATCTCTGGAAACACCATATATTTT
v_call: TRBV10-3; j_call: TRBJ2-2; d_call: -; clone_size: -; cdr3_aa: CAISDGTGELFF; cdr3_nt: TGTGCCATCAGTGACGGCACCGGGGAGCTGTTTTTT
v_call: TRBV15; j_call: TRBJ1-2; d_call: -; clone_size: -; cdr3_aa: CATSRTAGLDGYTF; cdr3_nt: TGTGCCACCAGCAGGACGGCTGGACTTGATGGCTACACCTTC
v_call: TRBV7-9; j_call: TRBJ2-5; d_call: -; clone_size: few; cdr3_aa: CASSPGQTQETQYF; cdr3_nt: TGTGCCAGCAGCCCCGGACAGACCCAAGAGACCCAGTACTTC
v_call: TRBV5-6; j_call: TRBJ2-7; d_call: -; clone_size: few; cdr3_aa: CASSSTRYEQYF; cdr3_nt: TGTGCCAGCAGCTCTACTCGTTACGAGCAGTACTTC
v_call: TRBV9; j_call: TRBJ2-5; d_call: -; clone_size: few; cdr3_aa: CASSPGSQETQYF; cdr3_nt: TGTGCCAGCAGTCCCGGGAGCCAAGAGACCCAGTACTTC
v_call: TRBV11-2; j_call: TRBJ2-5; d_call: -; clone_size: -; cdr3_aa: CASSRNQGQETQYF; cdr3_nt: TGTGCCAGCAGCCGGAACCAGGGCCAAGAGACCCAGTACTTC
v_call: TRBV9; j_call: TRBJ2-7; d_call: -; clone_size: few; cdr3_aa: CASSVEGHWAAEQYF; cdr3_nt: TGTGCCAGCAGCGTAGAGGGACATTGGGCCGCCGAGCAGTACTTC
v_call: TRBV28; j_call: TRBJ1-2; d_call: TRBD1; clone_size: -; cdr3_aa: CASREQGYGYTF; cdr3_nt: TGTGCCAGCAGAGAACAGGGGTATGGCTACACCTTC
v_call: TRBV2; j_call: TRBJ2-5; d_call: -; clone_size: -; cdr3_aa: CASSAGVVVETQYF; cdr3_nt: TGTGCCAGCAGCGCCGGGGTGGTGGTGGAGACCCAGTACTTC
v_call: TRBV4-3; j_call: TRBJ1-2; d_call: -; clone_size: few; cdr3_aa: CASSQDLNYGYTF; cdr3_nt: TGCGCCAGCAGCCAAGACCTAAACTATGGCTACACCTTC
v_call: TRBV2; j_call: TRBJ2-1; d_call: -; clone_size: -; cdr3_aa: CASSPYNEQFF; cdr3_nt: TGTGCCAGCAGTCCTTACAATGAGCAGTTCTTC
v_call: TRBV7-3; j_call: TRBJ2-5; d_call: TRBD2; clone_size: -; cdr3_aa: CASSPTSGGETQYF; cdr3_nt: TGTGCCAGCAGCCCCACTAGCGGGGGTGAGACCCAGTACTTC
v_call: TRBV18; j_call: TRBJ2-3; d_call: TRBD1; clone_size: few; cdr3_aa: CASSRRRTGIADTQYF; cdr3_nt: TGTGCCAGCTCAAGGAGGCGGACAGGGATCGCAGATACGCAGTATTTT
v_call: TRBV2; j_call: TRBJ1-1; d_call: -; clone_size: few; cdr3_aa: CASRAGTEAFF; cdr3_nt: TGTGCCAGCAGGGCCGGGACAGAAGCTTTCTTT
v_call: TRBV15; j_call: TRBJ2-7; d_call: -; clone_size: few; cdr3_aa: CATSRDRGEQYF; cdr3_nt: TGTGCCACCAGCAGAGATCGAGGGGAGCAGTACTTC
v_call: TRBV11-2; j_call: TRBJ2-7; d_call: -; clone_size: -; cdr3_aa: CASSFTGYEQYF; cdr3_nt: TGTGCCAGCAGCTTCACCGGCTACGAGCAGTACTTC
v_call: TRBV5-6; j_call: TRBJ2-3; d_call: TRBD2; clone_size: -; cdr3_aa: CASSLAPTSGPNSQYF; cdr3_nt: TGTGCCAGCAGCTTGGCCCCGACTAGCGGGCCGAACTCGCAGTATTTT
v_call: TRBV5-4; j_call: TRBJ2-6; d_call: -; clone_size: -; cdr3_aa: CASGEAPGANVLTF; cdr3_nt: TGTGCCAGCGGGGAGGCTCCTGGGGCCAACGTCCTGACTTTC
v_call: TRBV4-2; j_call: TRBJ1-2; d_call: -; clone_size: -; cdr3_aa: CASSAGQSYGYTF; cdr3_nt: TGTGCCAGCAGCGCCGGACAGTCCTATGGCTACACCTTC
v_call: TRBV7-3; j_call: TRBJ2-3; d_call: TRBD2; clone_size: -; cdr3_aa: CASSPTSGGPRDTQYF; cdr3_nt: TGTGCCAGCAGCCCGACTAGCGGGGGGCCAAGGGATACGCAGTATTTT
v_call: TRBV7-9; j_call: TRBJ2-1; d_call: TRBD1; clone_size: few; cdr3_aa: CAIDRGSGDEQFF; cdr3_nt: TGTGCCATAGACAGGGGGAGTGGGGATGAGCAGTTCTTC
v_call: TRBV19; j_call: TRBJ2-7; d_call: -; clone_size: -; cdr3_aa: CASSRRSSSYEQYF; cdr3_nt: TGTGCCAGTAGTCGGCGGTCGAGCTCCTACGAGCAGTACTTC
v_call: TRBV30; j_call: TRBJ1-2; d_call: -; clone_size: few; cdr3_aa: CAWSDRYGYTF; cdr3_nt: TGTGCCTGGAGTGATCGCTATGGCTACACCTTC
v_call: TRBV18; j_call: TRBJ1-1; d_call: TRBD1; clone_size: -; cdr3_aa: CASSTGGTGNTEAFF; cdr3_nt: TGTGCCAGCTCAACGGGCGGGACAGGGAACACTGAAGCTTTCTTT
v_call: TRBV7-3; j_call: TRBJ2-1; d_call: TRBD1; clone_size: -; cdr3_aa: CASSLRQGSYNEQFF; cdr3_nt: TGTGCCAGCAGCTTGAGACAGGGTTCATACAATGAGCAGTTCTTC
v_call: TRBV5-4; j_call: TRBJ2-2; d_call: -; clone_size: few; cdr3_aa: CASSSEGTGELFF; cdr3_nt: TGTGCCAGCAGCTCCGAGGGTACCGGGGAGCTGTTTTTT
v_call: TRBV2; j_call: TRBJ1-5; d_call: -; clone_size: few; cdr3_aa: CASSAIPQPQHF; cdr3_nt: TGTGCCAGCAGTGCTATACCTCAGCCCCAGCATTTT
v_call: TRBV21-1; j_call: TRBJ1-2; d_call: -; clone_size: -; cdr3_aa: CASSNRGYGYTF; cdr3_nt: TGTGCCAGCAGCAACCGGGGGTATGGCTACACCTTC
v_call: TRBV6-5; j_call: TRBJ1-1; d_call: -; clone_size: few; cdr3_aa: CASSYSGQGTNTEAFF; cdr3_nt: TGTGCCAGCAGTTACTCGGGACAAGGGACGAACACTGAAGCTTTCTTT
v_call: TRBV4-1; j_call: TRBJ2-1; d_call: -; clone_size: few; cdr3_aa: CASSQVLVDEQFF; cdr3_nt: TGCGCCAGCAGCCAAGTCCTAGTCGATGAGCAGTTCTTC